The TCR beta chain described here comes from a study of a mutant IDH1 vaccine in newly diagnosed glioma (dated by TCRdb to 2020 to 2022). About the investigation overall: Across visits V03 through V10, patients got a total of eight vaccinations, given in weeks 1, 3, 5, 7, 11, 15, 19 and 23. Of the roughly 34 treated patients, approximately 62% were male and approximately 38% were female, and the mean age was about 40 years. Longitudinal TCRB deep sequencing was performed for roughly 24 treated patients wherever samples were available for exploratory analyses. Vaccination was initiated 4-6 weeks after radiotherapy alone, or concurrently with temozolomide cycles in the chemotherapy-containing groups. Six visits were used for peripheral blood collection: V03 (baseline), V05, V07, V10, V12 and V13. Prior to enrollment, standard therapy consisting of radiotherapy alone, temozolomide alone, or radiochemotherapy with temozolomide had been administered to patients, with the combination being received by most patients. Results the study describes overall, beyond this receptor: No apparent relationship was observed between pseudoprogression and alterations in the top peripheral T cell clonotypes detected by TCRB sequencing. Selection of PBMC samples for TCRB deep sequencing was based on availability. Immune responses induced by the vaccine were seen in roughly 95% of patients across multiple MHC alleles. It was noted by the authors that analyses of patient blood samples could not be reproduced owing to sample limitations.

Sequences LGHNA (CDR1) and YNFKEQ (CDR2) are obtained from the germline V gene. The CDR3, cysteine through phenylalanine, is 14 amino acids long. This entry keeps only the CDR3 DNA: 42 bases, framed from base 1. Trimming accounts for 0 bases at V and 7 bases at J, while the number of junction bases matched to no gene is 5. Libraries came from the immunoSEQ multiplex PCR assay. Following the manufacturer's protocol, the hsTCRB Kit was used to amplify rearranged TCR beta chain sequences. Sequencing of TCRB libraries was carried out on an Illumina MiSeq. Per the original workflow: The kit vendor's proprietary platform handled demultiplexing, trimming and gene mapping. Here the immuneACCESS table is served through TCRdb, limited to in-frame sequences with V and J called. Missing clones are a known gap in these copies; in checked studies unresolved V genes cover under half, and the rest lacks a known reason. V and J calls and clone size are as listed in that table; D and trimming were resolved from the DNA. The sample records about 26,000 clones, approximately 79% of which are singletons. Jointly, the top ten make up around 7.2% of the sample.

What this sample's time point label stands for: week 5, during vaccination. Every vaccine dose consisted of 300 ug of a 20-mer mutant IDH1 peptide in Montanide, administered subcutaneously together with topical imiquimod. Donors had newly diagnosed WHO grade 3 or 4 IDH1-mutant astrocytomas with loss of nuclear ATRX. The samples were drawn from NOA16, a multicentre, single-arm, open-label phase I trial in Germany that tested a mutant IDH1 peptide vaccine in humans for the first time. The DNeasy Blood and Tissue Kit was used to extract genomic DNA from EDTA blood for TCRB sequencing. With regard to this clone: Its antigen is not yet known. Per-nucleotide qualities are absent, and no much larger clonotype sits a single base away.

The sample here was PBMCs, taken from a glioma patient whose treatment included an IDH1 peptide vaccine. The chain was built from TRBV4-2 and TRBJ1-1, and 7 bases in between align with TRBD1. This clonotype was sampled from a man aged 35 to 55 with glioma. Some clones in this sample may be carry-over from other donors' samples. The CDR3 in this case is CASSQDRGFFEAFF. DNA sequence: TGTGCCAGCAGCCAAGACAGGGGGTTTTTTGAAGCTTTCTTT.